Below, one TCR beta chain is given with its context. Measured with immunoSEQ multiplex PCR; TCRdb has only the in-frame clones, and not every one. The sample lists around 300,000 clones; 85% to 90% were seen once. The sample is drawn from a study of blood T cell repertoires in COVID-19. Study in general: Specimens from acute and convalescent COVID-19 originated in the United States, Italy and Spain.

The germline gives CDR1 LNHNV, CDR2 YYDKDF (reference sequence). The CDR3 runs 14 residues. The V end lost 0 bases, the J end lost 11 bases, and 14 bases lay between the germline ends. Input material: peripheral blood. The clonotype comes from a woman in her thirties with COVID-19, enrolled during active disease. The chain links TRBV15 to TRBJ1-3; D unresolved. CDR3 in DNA: TGTGCCACCAGCAGAGATCGAATAGAAGCTGCCATATATTTT. This encodes CATSRDRIEAAIYF.